Below, one T cell receptor (beta chain) is given with its context. These data originate in a study of glioma-infiltrating T cells after dendritic cell vaccination. The CDR3 length is 17 residues. Per the germline V gene, CDR1 is MNHEY and CDR2 is SMNVEV (reference sequence). The junction had 15 bases not matched to a gene; V was cut back by 8 bases and J by 2 bases. Time point noted: after dendritic cell vaccination, including at tumor progression/relapse. No glioblastoma patient carried an isocitrate dehydrogenase mutation. The protocol was immunoSEQ multiplex PCR, while the TCRdb copy is restricted to in-frame clones and leaves out a portion. This sample yields just under 60,000 clones, of which about 79% are seen a single time; about 15% belongs to the top ten.

Material: blood, obtained after dendritic cell vaccination. The sequence was obtained from a human donor with glioblastoma. V usage is TRBV27 and J usage is TRBJ2-3; 8 nucleotides align to TRBD1. CDR3 nucleotide sequence: TGTGCCAGCGGAGATTTACTCAGGGGGCAGGTCACAGATACGCAGTATTTT. Encoded protein: CASGDLLRGQVTDTQYF.